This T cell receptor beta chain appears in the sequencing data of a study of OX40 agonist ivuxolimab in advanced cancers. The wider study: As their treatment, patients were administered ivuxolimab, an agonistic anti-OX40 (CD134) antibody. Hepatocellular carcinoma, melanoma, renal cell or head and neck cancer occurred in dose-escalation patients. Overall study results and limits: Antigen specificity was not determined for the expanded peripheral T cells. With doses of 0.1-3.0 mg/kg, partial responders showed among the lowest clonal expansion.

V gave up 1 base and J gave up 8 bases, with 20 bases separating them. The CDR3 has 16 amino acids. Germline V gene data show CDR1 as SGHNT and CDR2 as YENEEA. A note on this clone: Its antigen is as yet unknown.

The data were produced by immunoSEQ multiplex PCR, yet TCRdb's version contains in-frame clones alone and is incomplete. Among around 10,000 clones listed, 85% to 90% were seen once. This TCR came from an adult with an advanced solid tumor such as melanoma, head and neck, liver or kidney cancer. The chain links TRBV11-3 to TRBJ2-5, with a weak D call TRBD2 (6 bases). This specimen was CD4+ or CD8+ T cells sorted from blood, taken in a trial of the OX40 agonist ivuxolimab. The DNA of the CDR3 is TGTGCCAGCAGCTTAGGGCCAGCGGGCGCCTCGCGCACCCAGTACTTC. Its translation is CASSLGPAGASRTQYF.